The source of this TCR beta chain is a study of regulatory T cells in long-lasting Graves disease. In the study overall: Persistence in Graves' disease denoted antithyroid drug use beyond 5 years alongside positive TSH receptor antibodies. Study-wide results and limits: New patients shared about 910 public clonotypes, and persistent patients shared more, with under 3,000.

J lost 5 bases, V lost 5 bases, and 2 bases had no gene match. The CDR3 runs to 14 residues. The germline V gene encodes CDR1 SEHNR and CDR2 FQNEAQ (reference sequence). Arm-PCR of CDR3 regions and iRepertoire HTBI primers were the basis on which TCR beta libraries were built. One entry per CDR3 protein, called by TCRdb with MiXCR from the multiplex PCR reads. The table includes more than 350,000 distinct CDR3 sequences, around 23% detected once. This clonotype was counted ten times or more. Its specificity is unknown. Time point denoted: persistent/refractory GD, antithyroid drugs over 5 years with positive TRAb. The TCR library was made from RNA that had been extracted from PBMCs in TRIzol.

The chain recombines TRBV7-9 with TRBJ2-5; 13 bases map to TRBD2. Specimen: peripheral blood mononuclear cells (PBMCs), collected when the disease was refractory, from a patient treated with antithyroid drugs. This clonotype originated in a female donor with Graves disease. This CDR3 reads CASSRTSGSETQYF. In DNA, the CDR3 is TGTGCCAGCAGCCGGACTAGCGGGAGCGAGACCCAGTACTTC.